The 12 T cell receptor beta chains reported below all come from one sample, sequenced in a study of blood T cell repertoires in COVID-19. Method: immunoSEQ multiplex PCR; TCRdb's copy keeps in-frame clones and lacks some. The sample consists of fewer than 200,000 clones, roughly 80% of them appearing once. The sequenced material came from PBMCs or T cells enriched from blood (not recorded which). Receptors originate from a woman aged 45 to 65 who had recovered from COVID-19.

The rearrangement links TRBV18 to TRBJ1-4; D ambiguous. With 2 bases removed from V and 5 bases from J, the gap between germline ends came to 18 bases. Germline CDR1 reads KGHSH; CDR2 reads LQKENI. This CDR3 has 17 amino acids. In nucleotides, the CDR3 is TGTGCCAGCTCACCAAGTATAGGGAGCGAGACGAATGAAAAACTGTTTTTT. Translating it yields CASSPSIGSETNEKLFF. The full variable domain, completed using reference TRBV18 and TRBJ1-4, is NAGVMQNPRHLVRRRGQEARLRCSPMKGHSHVYWYRQLPEEGLKFMVYLQKENIIDESGMPKERFSAEFPKEGPSILRIQQVVRGDSAAYFCASSPSIGSETNEKLFFGSGTQLSVL.

The chain uses TRBV30 and TRBJ1-6; 10 nucleotides align to TRBD1. There are 13 residues in the CDR3. The J segment lost 10 bases and the V segment lost 5 bases, leaving 5 bases of the junction unmatched. Germline V gives CDR1 GTSNPN, CDR2 SVGIG (reference sequence). This CDR3 reads CAWGQGDGSPLHF. CDR3 sequence (DNA): TGTGCCTGGGGACAGGGGGATGGATCACCCCTCCACTTT. Supplemented by reference TRBV30 and TRBJ1-6, the full variable domain reads SQTIHQWPATLVQPVGSPLSLECTVEGTSNPNLYWYRQAAGRGLQLLFYSVGIGQISSEVPQNLSASRPQDRQFILSSKKLLLSDSGFYLCAWGQGDGSPLHFGNGTRLTVT.

The rearrangement uses TRBV10-3 and TRBJ2-5; 11 bases are shared with TRBD1. V gave up 6 bases and J gave up 3 bases; unmatched junction bases: 3. The length of the CDR3 is 14 residues. In germline, CDR1 is ENHRY, CDR2 SYGVKD. In DNA form, the CDR3 reads TGTGCCATCAGCCCGGGACAGGGGGAAGAGACCCAGTACTTC. Translated: CAISPGQGEETQYF.

Details on this clone: Compared with germline, one end of the junction differs, possibly owing to a read error. The J gene is TRBJ2-7, the V gene TRBV9; 13 positions match TRBD2. The CDR3 is made up of 13 amino acids. Germline V CDR1 and CDR2: SGDLS, YYNGEE. As DNA, the CDR3 is TGTGCCAGCAGCGGACAGACTAGCGGGAGGTTGTCCTTC. The encoded protein is CASSGQTSGRLSF. The variable domain in full, completed from reference TRBV9 and TRBJ2-7, reads DSGVTQTPKHLITATGQRVTLRCSPRSGDLSVYWYQQSLDQGLQFLIQYYNGEERAKGNILERFSAQQFPDLHSELNLSSLELGDSALYFCASSGQTSGRLSFGPGTRLTVT.

The rearrangement uses TRBV19 and TRBJ2-2; D call uncertain. The CDR3 is 12 amino acids. CDR1 LNHDA and CDR2 SQIVND come from the germline V gene (reference sequence). Trimming cost V 4 bases and J 7 bases, with 7 bases left between them. The CDR3 DNA reads TGTGCCAGTAGTACACTTTACGGGGAGCTGTTTTTT. Translating it yields CASSTLYGELFF. The variable domain in full, completed from reference TRBV19 and TRBJ2-2, reads DGGITQSPKYLFRKEGQNVTLSCEQNLNHDAMYWYRQDPGQGLRLIYYSQIVNDFQKGDIAEGYSVSREKKESFPLTVTSAQKNPTAFYLCASSTLYGELFFGEGSRLTVL.

CDR3 region: CASSLGLENQPQHF. The CDR3 nucleotides read TGCGCCAGCAGCTTGGGCCTGGAGAATCAGCCCCAGCATTTT. The chain uses TRBV5-1 and TRBJ1-5; the D is unclear. V lost 0 bases and J 4 bases, leaving 8 bases between the germline ends. Germline CDR1 SGHRS, CDR2 YFSETQ. This CDR3 is built from 14 residues. Together with reference TRBV5-1 and TRBJ1-5, the CDR3 gives the full variable domain: KAGVTQTPRYLIKTRGQQVTLSCSPISGHRSVSWYQQTPGQGLQFLFEYFSETQRNKGNFPGRFSGRQFSNSRSEMNVSTLELGDSALYLCASSLGLENQPQHFGDGTRLSIL.

This clone came up a few times. The chain is built from TRBV19 and TRBJ1-2; D gene uncertain. The CDR3 contains 15 residues. V shed 1 base and J shed 5 bases, with 14 bases lying between them. Germline CDR1 LNHDA, CDR2 SQIVND (reference sequence). The chain's CDR3 is CASSIGARISYGYTF. In DNA form, the CDR3 reads TGTGCCAGTAGTATAGGGGCCAGGATATCATATGGCTACACCTTC.

This chain joins TRBV6-6 and TRBJ2-5, with TRBD1 as a possible D gene (8 bases). V was trimmed by 5 bases and J by 2 bases, leaving 27 bases between them. The CDR3 extends over 19 amino acids. CDR1 and CDR2 from the germline V gene are MNHNY and SVGAGI (reference sequence). CDR3 protein: CASSPPRAPDREGQETQYF. In DNA, the CDR3 is TGTGCCAGCAGTCCTCCTCGAGCCCCGGACAGGGAGGGGCAAGAGACCCAGTACTTC.

This clone was seen a handful of times. V gene TRBV19 combines with J gene TRBJ2-1; D is possibly TRBD2 (6 bases). The germline CDR1 and CDR2 sequences are LNHDA and SQIVND (reference sequence). Between the trimmed V and J ends, which lost 9 bases and 4 bases, there was a span of 19 bases. The CDR3 loop spans 15 amino acids. The CDR3 loop reads CASRRTGDGYNEQFF. The DNA of the CDR3 is TGTGCCAGCAGAAGAACGGGAGATGGGTACAATGAGCAGTTCTTC.

This clone occurred a few times. V usage is TRBV19 and J usage is TRBJ2-7; 14 nucleotides match TRBD2. The CDR3 is made up of 15 amino acids. J lost 9 bases, V lost 3 bases, and 7 bases had no gene match. CDR1 and CDR2 (germline): LNHDA, SQIVND (reference sequence). CDR3 loop: CASSIGGLAGVVQYF. For the CDR3, the DNA is TGTGCCAGTAGTATCGGGGGACTAGCGGGAGTCGTGCAGTACTTC.

In this sample, this clone turned up a few times. The chain recombines TRBV27 with TRBJ1-6; D is unresolved. V was trimmed by 3 bases and J by 8 bases, leaving 5 bases between them. The CDR3 has 12 residues. Germline CDR1 and CDR2: MNHEY and SMNVEV (reference sequence). CDR3 DNA sequence: TGTGCCAGCAGTTTCGGTTATTCACCCCTCCACTTT. It encodes CASSFGYSPLHF.

The chain links TRBV7-8 to TRBJ1-3; D is unclear. Trimming pared 5 bases from V and 1 base from J, leaving 9 bases between. Germline values: CDR1 SGHVS, CDR2 FQNEAQ. This CDR3 is built from 14 residues. The CDR3: CASSRDGSGNTIYF. DNA for the CDR3: TGTGCCAGCAGCCGAGACGGGTCTGGAAACACCATATATTTT. Together with reference TRBV7-8 and TRBJ1-3, the CDR3 gives the full variable domain: GAGVSQSPRYKVAKRGQDVALRCDPISGHVSLFWYQQALGQGPEFLTYFQNEAQLDKSGLPSDRFFAERPEGSVSTLKIQRTQQEDSAVYLCASSRDGSGNTIYFGEGSWLTVV.